The T cell receptor beta chain described here comes from a study of OX40 agonist ivuxolimab in advanced cancers. Germline V CDR1 and CDR2: LNHDA, SQIVND (reference sequence). This CDR3 has 14 amino acids. J gave up 0 bases and V 5 bases, and 3 bases lay outside the gene matches. Profiling relied on immunoSEQ multiplex PCR, and the TCRdb table lists in-frame clones only, not all of them. The table records about 52,000 clones, 85% to 95% of them present only once. The V call is TRBV19, the J call TRBJ2-7; TRBD2 agrees at 8 bases. The clonotype comes from an adult with an advanced solid tumor such as melanoma, head and neck, liver or kidney cancer. Sample: CD4+ or CD8+ T cells sorted from blood, taken in a trial of the OX40 agonist ivuxolimab. CDR3: CASSLREVSYEQYF. The CDR3 nucleotides are TGTGCCAGTAGTCTGCGGGAGGTCTCCTACGAGCAGTACTTC.